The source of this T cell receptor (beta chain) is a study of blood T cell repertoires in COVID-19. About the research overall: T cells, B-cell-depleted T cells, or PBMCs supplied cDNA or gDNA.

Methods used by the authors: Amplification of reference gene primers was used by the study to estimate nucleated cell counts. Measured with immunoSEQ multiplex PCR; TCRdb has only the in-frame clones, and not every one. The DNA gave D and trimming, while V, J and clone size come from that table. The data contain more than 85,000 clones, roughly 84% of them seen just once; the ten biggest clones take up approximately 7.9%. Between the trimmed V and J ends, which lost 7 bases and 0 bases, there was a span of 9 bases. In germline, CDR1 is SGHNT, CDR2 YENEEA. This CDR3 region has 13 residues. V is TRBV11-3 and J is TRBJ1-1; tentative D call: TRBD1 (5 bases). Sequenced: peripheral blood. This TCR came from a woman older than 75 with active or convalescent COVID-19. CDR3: CASTRGLNTEAFF. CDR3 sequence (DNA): TGTGCCAGCACGCGGGGACTGAACACTGAAGCTTTCTTT. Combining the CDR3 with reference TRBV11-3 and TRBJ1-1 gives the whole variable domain EAGVVQSPRYKIIEKKQPVAFWCNPISGHNTLYWYLQNLGQGPELLIRYENEEAVDDSQLPKDRFSAERLKGVDSTLKIQPAELGDSAVYLCASTRGLNTEAFFGQGTRLTVV.